These 27 T cell receptor beta chains share one sample of origin, sequenced in a study of blood T cell repertoires in COVID-19. Produced via immunoSEQ multiplex PCR; TCRdb's table is partial and in-frame only. This repertoire shows under 250,000 clones, approximately 80% found once; its top ten account for roughly 13%. Sequences were obtained from peripheral blood. The receptors were sampled from a human donor in a cohort sampled during active COVID-19.

The rearrangement uses TRBV5-8 and TRBJ2-7; TRBD2 matches at 11 bases. CDR1 SGHTS and CDR2 YDEGEE come from the germline V gene. The CDR3 consists of 15 residues. J gave up 3 bases and V 4 bases, and 6 bases lay outside the gene matches. The CDR3 region is CASSKTGTSGYEQYF. The CDR3 nucleotides are TGTGCCAGCAGCAAAACCGGGACTAGCGGCTACGAGCAGTACTTC. The full variable domain, its missing parts supplied by reference TRBV5-8 and TRBJ2-7, is EAGVTQSPTHLIKTRGQQATLRCSPISGHTSVYWYQQALGLGLQFLLWYDEGEERNRGNFPPRFSGRQFPNYSSELNVNALELEDSALYLCASSKTGTSGYEQYFGPGTRLTVT.

This clone has just a few counts. The chain employs TRBV2 and TRBJ2-7; 9 nucleotides match TRBD1. The junction had 8 bases not matched to a gene; V was cut back by 5 bases and J by 6 bases. Germline CDR1 SNHLY, CDR2 FYNNEI. The CDR3 length is 14 residues. In DNA form, the CDR3 reads TGTGCCAGCAGTTCCGGGACAGGGAGGAGCGAGCAGTACTTC. The encoded protein is CASSSGTGRSEQYF. The variable domain in full, completed from reference TRBV2 and TRBJ2-7, reads EPEVTQTPSHQVTQMGQEVILRCVPISNHLYFYWYRQILGQKVEFLVSFYNNEISEKSEIFDDQFSVERPDGSNFTLKIRSTKLEDSAMYFCASSSGTGRSEQYFGPGTRLTVT.

CDR3 in amino acids: CASSPRGWADPRDTEAFF. As DNA, the CDR3 is TGTGCCAGCTCACCACGCGGGTGGGCGGACCCGAGGGACACTGAAGCTTTCTTT. The V call is TRBV18, the J call TRBJ1-1; D is unclear. There are 18 residues in the CDR3. Germline V gives CDR1 KGHSH, CDR2 LQKENI. V lost 1 base and J lost 3, with 21 bases in between. Based on the CDR3 plus reference TRBV18 and TRBJ1-1, the full variable domain is NAGVMQNPRHLVRRRGQEARLRCSPMKGHSHVYWYRQLPEEGLKFMVYLQKENIIDESGMPKERFSAEFPKEGPSILRIQQVVRGDSAAYFCASSPRGWADPRDTEAFFGQGTRLTVV.

The CDR3 DNA is TGCGCCAGCAGCTTGGCTGTCACTCCCAACTACGAGCAGTACTTC. It translates to CASSLAVTPNYEQYF. This sequence joins TRBV5-1 and TRBJ2-7; unclear D gene. V was trimmed by 0 bases and J by 3 bases, leaving 13 bases between them. The CDR3 runs to 15 residues. CDR1 is SGHRS and CDR2 is YFSETQ in the germline V gene.

The rearrangement links TRBV6-1 to TRBJ1-3; D might be TRBD1 (6 bases). CDR3 length: 13 amino acids. Trimming removed 6 bases at V and 4 bases at J, with 10 bases between. Per germline, CDR1 MNHNS and CDR2 SASEGT. CDR3 nucleotides: TGTGCCAGCAGGCAGGGGTCAGGAAACACCATATATTTT. This codes for CASRQGSGNTIYF.

This chain connects TRBV19 to TRBJ1-1; 7 bases align to TRBD1. The germline V gene encodes CDR1 LNHDA and CDR2 SQIVND (reference sequence). This CDR3 has 14 amino acids. V was pared by 4 bases and J by 4 bases, with 6 bases of the junction left unmatched. The CDR3 loop reads CASSSDRVRTEAFF. The CDR3 nucleotides read TGTGCCAGTAGTAGCGACAGGGTGCGCACTGAAGCTTTCTTT. The whole variable domain, remainder taken from reference TRBV19 and TRBJ1-1, is DGGITQSPKYLFRKEGQNVTLSCEQNLNHDAMYWYRQDPGQGLRLIYYSQIVNDFQKGDIAEGYSVSREKKESFPLTVTSAQKNPTAFYLCASSSDRVRTEAFFGQGTRLTVV.

The chain joins TRBV24-1 to TRBJ2-7, with D perhaps TRBD1 (6 bases). CDR3 length equals 15 residues. Trimming left V 8 bases short and J 2 bases short, with 18 bases between. The germline gives CDR1 KGHDR, CDR2 SFDVKD. CDR3 loop: CATTALGTLAYEQYF. As DNA, the CDR3 is TGTGCCACCACAGCCCTTGGGACATTGGCCTACGAGCAGTACTTC.

This chain uses TRBV11-2 with TRBJ2-5; tentative D call: TRBD2 (5 bases). Germline CDR1 and CDR2: SGHAT and FQNNGV. The CDR3 sequence is 13 residues long. V shed 8 bases and J shed 2 bases, with 12 bases lying between them. Written as DNA, the CDR3 is TGTGCCAGCGCCCGGGAAGTACAAGAGACCCAGTACTTC. Translation gives CASAREVQETQYF. The full variable domain, in which reference TRBV11-2 and TRBJ2-5 provide the parts outside the CDR3, is EAGVAQSPRYKIIEKRQSVAFWCNPISGHATLYWYQQILGQGPKLLIQFQNNGVVDDSQLPKDRFSAERLKGVDSTLKIQPAKLEDSAVYLCASAREVQETQYFGPGTRLLVL.

The gene calls are TRBV7-8 and TRBJ1-2; D might be TRBD1 (5 bases). In germline, CDR1 is SGHVS, CDR2 FQNEAQ. The CDR3 loop spans 15 amino acids. Trimming removed 5 bases from V and 4 bases from J, with 17 bases in between. CDR3 in DNA: TGTGCCAGCAGCCAGAAGGGGCTAAACATCTATGGCTACACCTTC. Protein product: CASSQKGLNIYGYTF.

The chain links TRBV18 to TRBJ2-2; a possible D gene is TRBD2 (6 bases). V lost 4 bases and J 1 base, leaving 10 bases between the germline ends. The germline V gene encodes CDR1 KGHSH and CDR2 LQKENI. CDR3 length: 15 residues. The CDR3 spells CASSQGTGNTGELFF. The CDR3 region has the DNA TGTGCCAGCTCACAAGGGACTGGGAACACCGGGGAGCTGTTTTTT. The variable domain in full, completed from reference TRBV18 and TRBJ2-2, reads NAGVMQNPRHLVRRRGQEARLRCSPMKGHSHVYWYRQLPEEGLKFMVYLQKENIIDESGMPKERFSAEFPKEGPSILRIQQVVRGDSAAYFCASSQGTGNTGELFFGEGSRLTVL.

This chain links TRBV10-3 with TRBJ1-4; D remains unclear. Germline V CDR1 and CDR2: ENHRY, SYGVKD. This CDR3 has 14 residues. Trimming removed 6 bases from V and 8 bases from J, with 16 bases in between. For the CDR3, the DNA is TGTGCCATCAGCCCCTCCGAGGTAGGCGAAAAACTGTTTTTT. This gives the protein CAISPSEVGEKLFF.

This clone was recorded once. The chain uses TRBV30 and TRBJ2-5; TRBD1 matches 7 bases. Germline V gene data show CDR1 as GTSNPN and CDR2 as SVGIG (reference sequence). The V segment lost 5 bases and the J segment 3 bases; nucleotides outside the gene matches: 9. This CDR3 is 14 amino acids long. The CDR3: CAWSDGTAKETQYF. In DNA form, the CDR3 reads TGTGCCTGGTCCGACGGGACAGCTAAAGAGACCCAGTACTTC.

CDR3 region: CAWSERRPPGLAGGLVQFF. The DNA for the CDR3 is TGTGCCTGGAGTGAGAGACGGCCCCCGGGACTAGCGGGAGGGCTTGTCCAGTTCTTC. This rearrangement joins TRBV30 to TRBJ2-1, with 16 nucleotides matching TRBD2. V shed 1 base and J 13 bases; nucleotides not matched to a gene: 19. CDR1 and CDR2 (germline): GTSNPN, SVGIG (reference sequence). The CDR3 spans 19 residues. The full variable domain, completed using reference TRBV30 and TRBJ2-1, is SQTIHQWPATLVQPVGSPLSLECTVEGTSNPNLYWYRQAAGRGLQLLFYSVGIGQISSEVPQNLSASRPQDRQFILSSKKLLLSDSGFYLCAWSERRPPGLAGGLVQFFGPGTRLTVL.

This clone was detected only a few times. The rearrangement uses TRBV11-3 and TRBJ2-3; TRBD1 is a possible D gene (6 bases). V lost 6 bases, J lost 5 bases, and 18 bases lay in between. Germline-derived CDR1 and CDR2 are SGHNT and YENEEA. This CDR3 region has 15 residues. The CDR3 reads CASSPQGTRGDTQYF. The CDR3 bases are TGTGCCAGCAGTCCTCAGGGGACCCGAGGAGATACGCAGTATTTT.

The chain is built from TRBV20-1 and TRBJ2-5; unclear D gene. The CDR3 is 11 residues long. Looked up from germline, CDR1 is DFQATT and CDR2 is SNEGSKA (reference sequence). V was shortened by 3 bases and J by 7 bases, with 9 bases between the two germline ends. CDR3 sequence reads: CSARFLGTQYF. The CDR3 DNA reads as TGCAGTGCTAGGTTTCTAGGGACCCAGTACTTC.

The chain employs TRBV6-5 and TRBJ1-4; 7 bases map to TRBD1. The CDR3 spans 15 residues. The V and J ends lost 0 bases and 5 bases, in that order; junction bases with no gene match: 3. CDR1 is MNHEY, CDR2 SVGAGI, per germline. CDR3 protein: CASSYSGTVNEKLFF. As DNA, the CDR3 is TGTGCCAGCAGTTACTCCGGGACAGTAAATGAAAAACTGTTTTTT.

The gene calls are TRBV5-1 and TRBJ1-2; D ambiguous. Trimming removed 4 bases at V and 4 bases at J, with 11 bases between. The CDR3 is 13 residues long. Germline V gene data show CDR1 as SGHRS and CDR2 as YFSETQ. DNA for the CDR3: TGCGCCAGCAGCAGTTCCGAGGGCTATGGCTACACCTTC. Protein product: CASSSSEGYGYTF.

The V gene is TRBV10-1, the J gene TRBJ2-7, with 8 positions matching TRBD2. V dropped 0 bases and J dropped 5; count of bases not matched to a gene: 3. Germline CDR1 reads WNHNN; CDR2 reads SYGVQD (reference sequence). CDR3 length equals 14 residues. The CDR3 loop reads CASSESSGRHEQYF. CDR3 DNA: TGCGCCAGCAGTGAGTCCAGCGGGAGACACGAGCAGTACTTC.

The chain joins TRBV9 to TRBJ1-1; D ambiguous. With 3 bases removed from V and 0 bases from J, the gap between germline ends came to 6 bases. Germline V CDR1 and CDR2: SGDLS, YYNGEE. This CDR3 region has 13 residues. CDR3 nucleotide sequence: TGTGCCAGCAGCGCTAGTATGAACACTGAAGCTTTCTTT. Amino acid sequence: CASSASMNTEAFF.

The CDR3 DNA reads TGTGCCAGCAGACCCCGGACAGGGGGCAATGAGCAGTTCTTC. Amino acid sequence: CASRPRTGGNEQFF. The rearrangement joins TRBV7-8 to TRBJ2-1; 10 bases fit TRBD1. Germline values: CDR1 SGHVS, CDR2 FQNEAQ. V lost 6 bases, J lost 6 bases, and 5 bases stayed unmatched. The length of the CDR3 is 14 residues.

The V and J genes are TRBV2 and TRBJ1-2; 7 nucleotides align to TRBD1. J was trimmed by 8 bases and V by 6 bases; bases with no gene match: 9. The germline V gene has CDR1 SNHLY and CDR2 FYNNEI. CDR3 length equals 13 residues. Here the CDR3 DNA reads TGTGCCAGCAGAGAGACAGGGCCGGGGGGCTACACCTTC. Translated, it gives CASRETGPGGYTF.

This clone was picked up one time. The chain couples TRBV5-1 to TRBJ1-1, with a possible D match to TRBD1 (6 bases). With 3 bases removed from V and 1 base from J, the gap between germline ends came to 16 bases. This CDR3 has 16 amino acids. In germline, CDR1 is SGHRS, CDR2 YFSETQ. CDR3 DNA: TGCGCCAGCAGCTCCCGTACACAGGGTTGGAACACTGAAGCTTTCTTT. Protein product: CASSSRTQGWNTEAFF. Together with reference TRBV5-1 and TRBJ1-1, the CDR3 gives the full variable domain: KAGVTQTPRYLIKTRGQQVTLSCSPISGHRSVSWYQQTPGQGLQFLFEYFSETQRNKGNFPGRFSGRQFSNSRSEMNVSTLELGDSALYLCASSSRTQGWNTEAFFGQGTRLTVV.

This chain connects TRBV4-1 to TRBJ2-7; 10 bases line up with TRBD1. The CDR3 is 16 amino acids. From germline, CDR1 is MGHRA and CDR2 YSYEKL. After removal of 4 bases from V and 0 bases from J, the junction contained 6 bases not matched to a gene. The CDR3, as DNA: TGCGCCAGCAGCCGGGACAGGGGATTGAGCTCCTACGAGCAGTACTTC. It codes for CASSRDRGLSSYEQYF.

The V call is TRBV28, the J call TRBJ2-6, with TRBD2 matching 7 bases. Germline V gives CDR1 MDHEN, CDR2 SYDVKM. The CDR3 contains 15 residues. V trimming: 2 bases; J trimming: 2 bases; junction bases outside the gene matches: 0. For the CDR3, the DNA is TGTGCCAGCAGTTTAGGGGGGGCTGGGGCCAACGTCCTGACTTTC. This codes for CASSLGGAGANVLTF.

CDR3 nucleotide sequence: TGTGCCAGCAGACAGACCACCAGAAGGGAAAAACTGTTTTTT. Its protein product is CASRQTTRREKLFF. The chain combines TRBV6-5 with TRBJ1-4; D remains ambiguous. Trimming cost V 6 bases and J 8 bases, with 16 bases left between them. The CDR3 extends over 14 amino acids. The germline V gene has CDR1 MNHEY and CDR2 SVGAGI.

The rearrangement links TRBV7-9 to TRBJ2-1; TRBD2 might be the D (6 bases). V dropped 5 bases and J dropped 0 bases, with 17 bases sitting between them. From germline, CDR1 is SEHNR and CDR2 FQNEAQ (reference sequence). The CDR3 runs to 17 residues. DNA for the CDR3: TGTGCCAGCAGCCCCCTTTCGGGAGCAATCTCCTACAATGAGCAGTTCTTC. This codes for CASSPLSGAISYNEQFF.

J is TRBJ2-5 and V is TRBV10-3; tentatively, D is TRBD2 (7 bases). Germline V gives CDR1 ENHRY, CDR2 SYGVKD. This CDR3 is built from 15 residues. V was shortened by 5 bases and J by 4 bases, with 17 bases between the two germline ends. The CDR3 loop is CAISLGGGQGETQYF. For the CDR3, the DNA is TGTGCCATCAGTTTAGGGGGGGGACAAGGAGAGACCCAGTACTTC.